This T cell receptor (beta chain) appears in the sequencing data of a study of T cells in Graves' hyperthyroidism and ophthalmopathy. This clonotype has only a few counts. RNA transcripts provided the source from which TCR beta CDR3 regions were amplified. The HTBI primer set served for first-round RT-PCR of the TCR CDR3. MiXCR, run by TCRdb on the multiplex PCR reads, gives a single entry per CDR3 protein. Among 600,000 to 650,000 distinct CDR3 sequences listed, under 20% were seen once. CDR1 is SGHTA, CDR2 FQGNSA, per germline. V lost 1 base and J lost 6, with 15 bases in between. The CDR3 extends over 15 amino acids.

The sample taken for sequencing was blood. This sequence originates from a woman in her 30s with Graves' hyperthyroidism. The chain uses TRBV7-2 and TRBJ1-1; perhaps TRBD1 as D (5 bases). The CDR3 DNA follows: TGTGCCAGCAGCTTAGATTCCCAGGTGGGGGCTGAAGCTTTCTTT. This gives the protein CASSLDSQVGAEAFF.